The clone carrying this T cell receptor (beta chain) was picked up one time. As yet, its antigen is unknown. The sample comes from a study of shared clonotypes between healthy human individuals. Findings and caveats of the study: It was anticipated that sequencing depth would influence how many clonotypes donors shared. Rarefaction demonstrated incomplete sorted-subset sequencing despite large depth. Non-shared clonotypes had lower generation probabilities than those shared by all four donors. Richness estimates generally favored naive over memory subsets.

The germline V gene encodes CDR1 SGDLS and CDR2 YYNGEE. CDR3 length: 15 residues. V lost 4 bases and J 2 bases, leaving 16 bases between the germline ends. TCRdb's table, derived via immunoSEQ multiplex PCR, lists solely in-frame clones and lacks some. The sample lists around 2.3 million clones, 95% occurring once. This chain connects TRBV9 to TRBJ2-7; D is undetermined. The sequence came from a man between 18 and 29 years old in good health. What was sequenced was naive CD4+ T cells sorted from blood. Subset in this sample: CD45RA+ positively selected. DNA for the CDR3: TGTGCCAGCAGCCAAGACCTTAGAACGCCCTACGAGCAGTACTTC. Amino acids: CASSQDLRTPYEQYF.